These T cell receptor beta chains were read from a single sample in a study of cytomegalovirus exposure and HLA in healthy donors. Sequencing used immunoSEQ multiplex PCR; TCRdb keeps in-frame clones, though not all of them. The sample carries over 150,000 clones, 70% to 80% recorded once. The source material was PBMCs. These receptors were taken from a woman aged 45-65 years in good health and CMV-seronegative. Each CDR3 is given with its conserved first and last residue. A D gene is named only where the DNA matches it firmly. Rows give clone size only sometimes, using once, few, many, or a class for an expanded clone.

j_gene: TRBJ2-7
v_gene: TRBV12-5
abundance: -
d_gene: TRBD1
CDR3aa: CASGDRALYERYF
CDR3nt: TGTGCTAGTGGGGACAGGGCCCTATACGAGCGGTACTTC

j_gene: TRBJ2-1
v_gene: TRBV29-1
abundance: -
d_gene: -
CDR3aa: CSVETHVGANEQFF
CDR3nt: TGCAGCGTGGAGACTCACGTTGGGGCCAATGAGCAGTTCTTC

j_gene: TRBJ1-1
v_gene: TRBV27
abundance: -
d_gene: -
CDR3aa: CASSLSPFRGHRTEAFF
CDR3nt: TGTGCCAGCAGTTTATCTCCTTTCAGGGGACATCGTACTGAAGCTTTCTTT

j_gene: TRBJ1-2
v_gene: TRBV5-4
abundance: once
d_gene: -
CDR3aa: CASSYLPLGYTF
CDR3nt: TGTGCCAGCAGCTATCTCCCTTTGGGCTACACCTTC

j_gene: TRBJ2-5
v_gene: TRBV5-1
abundance: -
d_gene: TRBD2
CDR3aa: CASSSPSGGETQYF
CDR3nt: TGCGCCAGCAGCTCCCCCAGCGGGGGGGAGACCCAGTACTTC

j_gene: TRBJ2-1
v_gene: TRBV30
abundance: -
d_gene: -
CDR3aa: CAWSWTVRNEQFF
CDR3nt: TGTGCCTGGAGTTGGACAGTACGCAATGAGCAGTTCTTC

j_gene: TRBJ2-7
v_gene: TRBV5-1
abundance: few
d_gene: -
CDR3aa: CASSLVGAEQYF
CDR3nt: TGCGCCAGCAGCTTGGTGGGGGCCGAGCAGTACTTC

j_gene: TRBJ1-1
v_gene: TRBV19
abundance: -
d_gene: TRBD1
CDR3aa: CASSTIRQGNRAFF
CDR3nt: TGTGCCAGTAGTACTATCCGACAGGGAAATAGAGCTTTCTTT

j_gene: TRBJ1-2
v_gene: TRBV28
abundance: -
d_gene: -
CDR3aa: CASKRSSLMRKLGNYRFDGYTF
CDR3nt: TGTGCCAGCAAAAGATCGTCCCTCATGAGAAAACTCGGGAATTACCGGTTTGACGGCTACACCTTC

j_gene: TRBJ2-3
v_gene: TRBV28
abundance: -
d_gene: -
CDR3aa: CASNEALLRTDTQYF
CDR3nt: TGTGCCAGCAATGAAGCTCTTCTGCGGACAGATACGCAGTATTTT

j_gene: TRBJ2-5
v_gene: TRBV7-2
abundance: -
d_gene: TRBD1
CDR3aa: CASSTLTGGGEQYF
CDR3nt: TGTGCCAGCAGCACATTAACAGGGGGCGGGGAGCAGTACTTC

j_gene: TRBJ1-2
v_gene: TRBV29-1
abundance: few
d_gene: TRBD1
CDR3aa: CSVERRGAQGYGYTF
CDR3nt: TGCAGCGTTGAACGGCGGGGGGCACAGGGGTATGGCTACACCTTC

j_gene: TRBJ2-2
v_gene: TRBV7-9
abundance: -
d_gene: -
CDR3aa: CASSRLVSGELFF
CDR3nt: TGTGCCAGCAGCCGACTAGTCTCCGGGGAGCTGTTTTTT

j_gene: TRBJ2-3
v_gene: TRBV5-1
abundance: -
d_gene: TRBD2
CDR3aa: CASGGLAGDTDTQYF
CDR3nt: TGCGCCAGCGGGGGACTAGCGGGGGACACAGATACGCAGTATTTT

j_gene: TRBJ2-1
v_gene: TRBV7-2
abundance: -
d_gene: -
CDR3aa: CASSQPGSSYNEQFF
CDR3nt: TGTGCCAGCAGCCAGCCAGGGTCCTCCTACAATGAGCAGTTCTTC

j_gene: TRBJ1-2
v_gene: TRBV6-5
abundance: -
d_gene: -
CDR3aa: CASSSGGKRDYGYTF
CDR3nt: TGTGCCAGCTCCTCGGGGGGGAAAAGGGACTATGGCTACACCTTC

j_gene: TRBJ2-7
v_gene: TRBV2
abundance: -
d_gene: -
CDR3aa: CASCLSWAATYEQYF
CDR3nt: TGTGCCAGCTGCCTTTCGTGGGCAGCTACCTACGAGCAGTACTTC

j_gene: TRBJ2-7
v_gene: TRBV28
abundance: -
d_gene: TRBD2
CDR3aa: CASSFGSGVYEQYF
CDR3nt: TGTGCCAGCAGTTTTGGTAGCGGGGTTTACGAGCAGTACTTC

j_gene: TRBJ1-1
v_gene: TRBV28
abundance: -
d_gene: TRBD1
CDR3aa: CASSFPQGRAEAFF
CDR3nt: TGTGCCAGCAGTTTTCCACAGGGGCGCGCTGAAGCTTTCTTT

j_gene: TRBJ1-2
v_gene: TRBV7-9
abundance: -
d_gene: -
CDR3aa: CASSSLPGGDGSYGYTF
CDR3nt: TGTGCCAGCAGCTCCTTACCGGGGGGCGATGGGAGCTATGGCTACACCTTC

j_gene: TRBJ2-7
v_gene: TRBV11-2
abundance: -
d_gene: -
CDR3aa: CASSSLRDANYEQYF
CDR3nt: TGTGCCAGCAGCTCGCTGCGGGACGCCAACTACGAGCAGTACTTC

j_gene: TRBJ1-1
v_gene: TRBV28
abundance: once
d_gene: -
CDR3aa: CASSPGRGKTNTEAFF
CDR3nt: TGTGCCAGCAGCCCTGGGCGGGGGAAAACAAACACTGAAGCTTTCTTT

j_gene: TRBJ2-3
v_gene: TRBV6-5
abundance: -
d_gene: TRBD1
CDR3aa: CASSSDRDTQYF
CDR3nt: TGTGCCAGCAGTTCGGACAGGGATACGCAGTATTTT

j_gene: TRBJ2-3
v_gene: TRBV2
abundance: -
d_gene: TRBD2
CDR3aa: CASSGEGLSSDTQYF
CDR3nt: TGTGCCAGCAGTGGGGAGGGTTTAAGTTCGGATACGCAGTATTTT

j_gene: TRBJ2-7
v_gene: TRBV7-9
abundance: -
d_gene: -
CDR3aa: CASSLDMGGFYEQYF
CDR3nt: TGTGCCAGCAGCCTGGACATGGGTGGATTTTACGAGCAGTACTTC

j_gene: TRBJ2-1
v_gene: TRBV27
abundance: -
d_gene: TRBD2
CDR3aa: CASSLGTSGYNEQFF
CDR3nt: TGTGCCAGCAGTTTAGGGACTAGCGGCTACAATGAGCAGTTCTTC

j_gene: TRBJ2-1
v_gene: TRBV28
abundance: -
d_gene: -
CDR3aa: CASSPVGQPSYNEQFF
CDR3nt: TGTGCCAGCAGTCCAGTGGGACAACCTTCCTACAATGAGCAGTTCTTC

j_gene: TRBJ1-2
v_gene: TRBV28
abundance: once
d_gene: -
CDR3aa: CASKTWEGWAGYTF
CDR3nt: TGTGCCAGCAAAACGTGGGAGGGGTGGGCTGGCTACACCTTC

j_gene: TRBJ2-7
v_gene: TRBV4-3
abundance: few
d_gene: -
CDR3aa: CASSLEQTYEQYF
CDR3nt: TGCGCCAGCAGCCTCGAACAGACCTACGAGCAGTACTTC

j_gene: TRBJ2-1
v_gene: TRBV5-1
abundance: -
d_gene: TRBD2
CDR3aa: CASSLVASGGASFNEQFF
CDR3nt: TGCGCCAGCAGCTTGGTGGCTAGCGGGGGGGCCAGTTTCAATGAGCAGTTCTTC

j_gene: TRBJ2-1
v_gene: TRBV5-1
abundance: -
d_gene: -
CDR3aa: CASSLGAGSSYNEQFF
CDR3nt: TGCGCCAGCAGCTTGGGGGCGGGAAGCTCCTACAATGAGCAGTTCTTC

j_gene: TRBJ2-3
v_gene: TRBV18
abundance: -
d_gene: -
CDR3aa: CASSPPEADPSTDTQYF
CDR3nt: TGTGCCAGCTCACCACCGGAAGCGGACCCAAGCACAGATACGCAGTATTTT

j_gene: TRBJ2-1
v_gene: TRBV7-2
abundance: -
d_gene: -
CDR3aa: CASSSSSGYNEQFF
CDR3nt: TGTGCCAGCAGCTCGAGTAGCGGCTACAATGAGCAGTTCTTC

j_gene: TRBJ2-7
v_gene: TRBV18
abundance: -
d_gene: TRBD1
CDR3aa: CASSNGTGPYEQYF
CDR3nt: TGTGCCAGCTCAAACGGGACAGGCCCCTACGAGCAGTACTTC

j_gene: TRBJ1-2
v_gene: TRBV6-5
abundance: -
d_gene: -
CDR3aa: CASSYSSRDGYTF
CDR3nt: TGTGCCAGCAGTTACTCGTCCCGGGATGGCTACACCTTC

j_gene: TRBJ2-2
v_gene: TRBV27
abundance: -
d_gene: -
CDR3aa: CASSYSPSTGELFF
CDR3nt: TGTGCCAGCAGTTACAGCCCGAGCACCGGGGAGCTGTTTTTT

j_gene: TRBJ2-7
v_gene: TRBV7-2
abundance: -
d_gene: -
CDR3aa: CASSIQGYEQYF
CDR3nt: TGTGCCAGCAGCATTCAGGGCTACGAGCAGTACTTC

j_gene: TRBJ2-1
v_gene: TRBV7-3
abundance: -
d_gene: TRBD1
CDR3aa: CASSFTGVNEQFF
CDR3nt: TGTGCCAGCAGCTTTACAGGGGTGAATGAGCAGTTCTTC

j_gene: TRBJ2-7
v_gene: TRBV5-4
abundance: -
d_gene: TRBD2
CDR3aa: CASSPPQREGGEQYF
CDR3nt: TGTGCCAGCAGCCCACCCCAGCGGGAGGGGGGCGAGCAGTACTTC

j_gene: TRBJ2-2
v_gene: TRBV11-3
abundance: -
d_gene: TRBD1
CDR3aa: CASSIRDSYTGELFF
CDR3nt: TGTGCCAGCAGCATCCGGGACAGTTACACCGGGGAGCTGTTTTTT

j_gene: TRBJ2-7
v_gene: TRBV11-2
abundance: -
d_gene: -
CDR3aa: CASSSGLSAYEQYF
CDR3nt: TGTGCCAGCAGCTCTGGACTCTCAGCCTACGAGCAGTACTTC

j_gene: TRBJ2-1
v_gene: TRBV19
abundance: -
d_gene: -
CDR3aa: CASRQGLYNEQFF
CDR3nt: TGTGCCAGTAGGCAGGGGCTCTACAATGAGCAGTTCTTC

j_gene: TRBJ2-1
v_gene: TRBV4-3
abundance: few
d_gene: -
CDR3aa: CASSQDIRRVGNEQFF
CDR3nt: TGCGCCAGCAGCCAAGATATCAGGAGGGTGGGGAATGAGCAGTTCTTC